One T cell receptor beta chain is described in this entry. TCR beta libraries used approximately 1.8 micrograms of genomic DNA from cryopreserved PBMCs. The data originate from a study of cytotoxic CD8 clonotypes in ibrutinib-treated CLL. The intended depth for sequencing was 1 in 200,000 to 1 in 1 million T cells. Clones were read by immunoSEQ multiplex PCR, and TCRdb kept only the in-frame ones, dropping some. This sample yields under 50,000 clones, of which approximately 71% are seen a single time; approximately 7% belongs to the top ten. This CDR3 region has 15 residues. Trimming removed 0 bases from V and 3 bases from J; junction bases left unmatched: 5. Per germline, CDR1 SQVTM and CDR2 ANQGSEA.

The origin of this receptor is a human donor with chronic lymphocytic leukemia. V gene TRBV29-1 combines with J gene TRBJ1-5; 7 bases map to TRBD1. The sequences come from PBMCs, collected at disease progression, from a patient treated with ibrutinib. CDR3 in amino acids: CSVEETGVPNQPQHF. The CDR3 DNA follows: TGCAGCGTTGAAGAAACAGGGGTTCCCAATCAGCCCCAGCATTTT.